This TCR beta chain was identified during a study of spatial heterogeneity in lung cancer. The time point was: blood at routine non-recurrence follow-up after resection. TCRdb re-derived calls from the 5' RACE reads in MiXCR, one entry per CDR3 protein. The table lists 110,000 or so distinct CDR3 sequences, about 10% of them singletons. In its sample, this clonotype was seen many times. The V end lost 0 bases, the J end lost 9 bases, and 7 bases lay between the germline ends. The CDR3 length is 13 residues. The germline gives CDR1 SGDLS, CDR2 YYNGEE. The sequences come from PBMCs, collected at follow-up. The TCR was taken from a female donor with early-stage non-small cell lung cancer. V gene TRBV9 combines with J gene TRBJ1-6; D unclear. Here the CDR3 DNA reads TGTGCCAGCAGCGTAGACGATCTTTCACCCCTCCACTTT. Encoded protein: CASSVDDLSPLHF.